This record covers a single T cell receptor beta chain. Its target is unknown. This specimen comes from a study of blood T cells in healthy people across ages. Study-wide points: The recorded TCR beta diversity per million T cells decreased in a roughly linear manner with age.

Germline V CDR1 and CDR2: SQVTM, ANQGSEA. This CDR3 is built from 13 residues. The V end lost 2 bases, the J end lost 3 bases, and 11 bases lay between the germline ends. With a J-beta primer mix and a sample-barcoded 5' primer, a second PCR ran about 7 to 12 cycles. Sequencing recovered at least 2.5 million CDR3-containing paired-end reads from each sample. TCRdb passed the 5' RACE reads through MiXCR, listing each CDR3 protein once. The sample contains some 760,000 distinct CDR3 sequences, roughly 25% of which appear only once. The sample was also reused in another study, on T cells of mothers and their children. That investigation notes: Within related and unrelated pairs, thymic selection shapes TCR recombination output in a similar way.

The chain couples TRBV29-1 to TRBJ2-7; the D gene is possibly TRBD2 (5 bases). The receptor comes from a boy aged 10-17 years in good health. Sequencing was performed on blood. The CDR3 spells CSVESDRGYEQYF. The CDR3 DNA is TGCAGCGTTGAATCGGACCGGGGCTACGAGCAGTACTTC.